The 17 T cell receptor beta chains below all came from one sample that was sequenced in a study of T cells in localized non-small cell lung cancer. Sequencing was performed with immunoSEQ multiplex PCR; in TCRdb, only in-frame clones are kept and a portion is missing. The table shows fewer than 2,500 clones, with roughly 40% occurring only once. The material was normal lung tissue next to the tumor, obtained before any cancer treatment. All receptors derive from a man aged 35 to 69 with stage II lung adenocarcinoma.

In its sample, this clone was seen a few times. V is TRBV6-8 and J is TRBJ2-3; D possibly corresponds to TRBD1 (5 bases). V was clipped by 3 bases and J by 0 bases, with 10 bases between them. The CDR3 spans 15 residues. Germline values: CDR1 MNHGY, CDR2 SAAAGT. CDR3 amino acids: CASSYGQGSTDTQYF. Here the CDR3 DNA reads TGTGCCAGCAGTTATGGGCAGGGAAGCACAGATACGCAGTATTTT.

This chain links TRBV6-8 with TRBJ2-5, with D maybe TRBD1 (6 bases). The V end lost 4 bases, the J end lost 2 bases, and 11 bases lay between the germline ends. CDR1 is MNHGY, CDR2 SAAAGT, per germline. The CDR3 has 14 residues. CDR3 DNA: TGTGCCAGCAGTTTAGCCAGGGGACAAGAGACCCAGTACTTC. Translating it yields CASSLARGQETQYF.

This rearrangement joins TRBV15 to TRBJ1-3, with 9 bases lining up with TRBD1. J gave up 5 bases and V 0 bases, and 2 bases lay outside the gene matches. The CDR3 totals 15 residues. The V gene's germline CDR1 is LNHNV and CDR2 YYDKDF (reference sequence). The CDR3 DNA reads TGTGCCACCAGCAGAGATGGACAGGGGAGAAACACCATATATTTT. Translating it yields CATSRDGQGRNTIYF.

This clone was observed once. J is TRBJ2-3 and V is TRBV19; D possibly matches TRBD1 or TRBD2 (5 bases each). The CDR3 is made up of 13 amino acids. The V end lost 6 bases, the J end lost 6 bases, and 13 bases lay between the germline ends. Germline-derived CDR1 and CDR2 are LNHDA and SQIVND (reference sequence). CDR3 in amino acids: CASSRGRGDTQYF. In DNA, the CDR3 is TGTGCCAGTAGCCGGGGAAGGGGCGATACGCAGTATTTT.

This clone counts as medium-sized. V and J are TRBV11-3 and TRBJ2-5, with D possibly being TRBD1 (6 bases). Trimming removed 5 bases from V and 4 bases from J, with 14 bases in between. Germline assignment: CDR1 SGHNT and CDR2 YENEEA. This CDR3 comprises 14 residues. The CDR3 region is CASSASVRGETQYF. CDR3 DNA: TGTGCCAGCAGCGCCTCTGTCAGGGGAGAGACCCAGTACTTC.

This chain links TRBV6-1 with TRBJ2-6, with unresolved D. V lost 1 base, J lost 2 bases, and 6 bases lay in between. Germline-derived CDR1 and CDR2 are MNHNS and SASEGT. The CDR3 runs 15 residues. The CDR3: CASSEERAGANVLTF. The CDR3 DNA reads TGTGCCAGCAGTGAAGAACGGGCTGGGGCCAACGTCCTGACTTTC.

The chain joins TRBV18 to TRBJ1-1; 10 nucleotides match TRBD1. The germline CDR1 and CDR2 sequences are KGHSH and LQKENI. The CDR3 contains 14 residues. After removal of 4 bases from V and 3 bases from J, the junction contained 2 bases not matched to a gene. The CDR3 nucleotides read TGTGCCAGCTCACGGACAGGGGGATACACTGAAGCTTTCTTT. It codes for CASSRTGGYTEAFF.

DNA of the CDR3: TGTGCCAGTACGGTATGGGGGTACACCGGGGAGCTGTTTTTT. This encodes CASTVWGYTGELFF. This rearrangement joins TRBV19 to TRBJ2-2, with D perhaps assigned TRBD1 or TRBD2 (5 bases each). Trimming pared 7 bases from V and 3 bases from J, leaving 12 bases between. This CDR3 has 14 residues. Germline CDR1 reads LNHDA; CDR2 reads SQIVND (reference sequence).

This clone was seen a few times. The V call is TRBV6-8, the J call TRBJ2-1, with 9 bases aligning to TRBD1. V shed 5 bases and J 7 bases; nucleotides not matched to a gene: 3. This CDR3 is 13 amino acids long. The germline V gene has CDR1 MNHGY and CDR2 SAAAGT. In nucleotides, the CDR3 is TGTGCCAGCAGTGGGACAGGGAGGAATGAGCAGTTCTTC. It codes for CASSGTGRNEQFF.

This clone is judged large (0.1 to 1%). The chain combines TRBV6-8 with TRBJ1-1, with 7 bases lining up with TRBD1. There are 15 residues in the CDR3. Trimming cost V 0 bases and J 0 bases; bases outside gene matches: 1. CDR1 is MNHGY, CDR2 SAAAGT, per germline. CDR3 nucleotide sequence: TGTGCCAGCAGTTACTCGGGGACAGTGAACACTGAAGCTTTCTTT. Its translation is CASSYSGTVNTEAFF.

CDR3 amino acids: CASKGPFTDYGYTF. DNA for the CDR3: TGTGCCAGCAAGGGGCCCTTCACCGACTATGGCTACACCTTC. The chain uses TRBV28 and TRBJ1-2, with D perhaps TRBD1 (5 bases). Germline CDR1 and CDR2: MDHEN and SYDVKM. The CDR3 has 14 residues. Trimming pared 7 bases from V and 3 bases from J, leaving 15 bases between.

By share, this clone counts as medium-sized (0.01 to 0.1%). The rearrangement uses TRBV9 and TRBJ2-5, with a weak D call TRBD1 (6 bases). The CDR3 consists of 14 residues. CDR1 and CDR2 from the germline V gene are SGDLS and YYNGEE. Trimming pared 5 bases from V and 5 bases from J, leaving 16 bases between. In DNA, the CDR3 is TGTGCCAGCAGGATGACAGGCCCGGGGGAGACCCAGTACTTC. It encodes CASRMTGPGETQYF. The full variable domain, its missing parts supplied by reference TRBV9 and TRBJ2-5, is DSGVTQTPKHLITATGQRVTLRCSPRSGDLSVYWYQQSLDQGLQFLIQYYNGEERAKGNILERFSAQQFPDLHSELNLSSLELGDSALYFCASRMTGPGETQYFGPGTRLLVL.

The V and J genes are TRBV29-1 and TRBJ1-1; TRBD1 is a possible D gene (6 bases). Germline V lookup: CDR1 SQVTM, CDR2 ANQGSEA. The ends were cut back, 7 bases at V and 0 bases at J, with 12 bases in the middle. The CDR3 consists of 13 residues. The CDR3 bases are TGCAGCGCCGAGGGGGTCATGAACACTGAAGCTTTCTTT. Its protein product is CSAEGVMNTEAFF.

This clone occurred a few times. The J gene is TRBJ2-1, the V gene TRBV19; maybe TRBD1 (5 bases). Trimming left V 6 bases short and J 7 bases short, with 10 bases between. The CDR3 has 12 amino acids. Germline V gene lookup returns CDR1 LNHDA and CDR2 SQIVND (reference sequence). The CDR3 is CASRIGHNEQFF. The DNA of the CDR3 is TGTGCCAGTAGAATCGGACATAATGAGCAGTTCTTC.

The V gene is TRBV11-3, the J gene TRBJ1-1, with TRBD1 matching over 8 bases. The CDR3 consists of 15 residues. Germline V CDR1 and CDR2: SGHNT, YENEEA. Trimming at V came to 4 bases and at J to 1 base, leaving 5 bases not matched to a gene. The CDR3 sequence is CASSSGQGKNTEAFF. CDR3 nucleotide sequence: TGTGCCAGCAGCTCCGGACAGGGTAAGAACACTGAAGCTTTCTTT.

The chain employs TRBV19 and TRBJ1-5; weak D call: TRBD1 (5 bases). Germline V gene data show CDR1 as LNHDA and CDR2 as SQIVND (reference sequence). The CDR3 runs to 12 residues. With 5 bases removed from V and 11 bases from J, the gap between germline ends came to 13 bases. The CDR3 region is CASSPRQMSQHF. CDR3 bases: TGTGCCAGTAGTCCCCGACAGATGTCCCAGCATTTT.

The CDR3 bases are TGTGCCAGCAGCGTCGCGAGGTCAGATACGCAGTATTTT. Residues: CASSVARSDTQYF. The chain is built from TRBV9 and TRBJ2-3, with D unresolved. CDR1 and CDR2 (germline): SGDLS, YYNGEE. The CDR3 spans 13 residues. V gave up 2 bases and J gave up 4 bases, with 8 bases separating them.